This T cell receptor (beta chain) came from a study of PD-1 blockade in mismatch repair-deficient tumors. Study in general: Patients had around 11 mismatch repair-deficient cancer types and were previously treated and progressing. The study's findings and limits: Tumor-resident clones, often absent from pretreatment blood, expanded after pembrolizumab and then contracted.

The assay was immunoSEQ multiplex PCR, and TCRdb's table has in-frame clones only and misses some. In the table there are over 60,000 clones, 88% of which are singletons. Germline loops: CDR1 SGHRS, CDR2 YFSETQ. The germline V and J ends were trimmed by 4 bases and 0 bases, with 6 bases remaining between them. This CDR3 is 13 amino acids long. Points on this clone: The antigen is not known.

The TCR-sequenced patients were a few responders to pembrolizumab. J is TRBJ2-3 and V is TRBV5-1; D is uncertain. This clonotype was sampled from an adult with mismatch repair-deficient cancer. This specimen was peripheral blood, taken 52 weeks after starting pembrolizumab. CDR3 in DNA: TGCGCCAGCAGCGCTGAAAGCACAGATACGCAGTATTTT. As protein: CASSAESTDTQYF.